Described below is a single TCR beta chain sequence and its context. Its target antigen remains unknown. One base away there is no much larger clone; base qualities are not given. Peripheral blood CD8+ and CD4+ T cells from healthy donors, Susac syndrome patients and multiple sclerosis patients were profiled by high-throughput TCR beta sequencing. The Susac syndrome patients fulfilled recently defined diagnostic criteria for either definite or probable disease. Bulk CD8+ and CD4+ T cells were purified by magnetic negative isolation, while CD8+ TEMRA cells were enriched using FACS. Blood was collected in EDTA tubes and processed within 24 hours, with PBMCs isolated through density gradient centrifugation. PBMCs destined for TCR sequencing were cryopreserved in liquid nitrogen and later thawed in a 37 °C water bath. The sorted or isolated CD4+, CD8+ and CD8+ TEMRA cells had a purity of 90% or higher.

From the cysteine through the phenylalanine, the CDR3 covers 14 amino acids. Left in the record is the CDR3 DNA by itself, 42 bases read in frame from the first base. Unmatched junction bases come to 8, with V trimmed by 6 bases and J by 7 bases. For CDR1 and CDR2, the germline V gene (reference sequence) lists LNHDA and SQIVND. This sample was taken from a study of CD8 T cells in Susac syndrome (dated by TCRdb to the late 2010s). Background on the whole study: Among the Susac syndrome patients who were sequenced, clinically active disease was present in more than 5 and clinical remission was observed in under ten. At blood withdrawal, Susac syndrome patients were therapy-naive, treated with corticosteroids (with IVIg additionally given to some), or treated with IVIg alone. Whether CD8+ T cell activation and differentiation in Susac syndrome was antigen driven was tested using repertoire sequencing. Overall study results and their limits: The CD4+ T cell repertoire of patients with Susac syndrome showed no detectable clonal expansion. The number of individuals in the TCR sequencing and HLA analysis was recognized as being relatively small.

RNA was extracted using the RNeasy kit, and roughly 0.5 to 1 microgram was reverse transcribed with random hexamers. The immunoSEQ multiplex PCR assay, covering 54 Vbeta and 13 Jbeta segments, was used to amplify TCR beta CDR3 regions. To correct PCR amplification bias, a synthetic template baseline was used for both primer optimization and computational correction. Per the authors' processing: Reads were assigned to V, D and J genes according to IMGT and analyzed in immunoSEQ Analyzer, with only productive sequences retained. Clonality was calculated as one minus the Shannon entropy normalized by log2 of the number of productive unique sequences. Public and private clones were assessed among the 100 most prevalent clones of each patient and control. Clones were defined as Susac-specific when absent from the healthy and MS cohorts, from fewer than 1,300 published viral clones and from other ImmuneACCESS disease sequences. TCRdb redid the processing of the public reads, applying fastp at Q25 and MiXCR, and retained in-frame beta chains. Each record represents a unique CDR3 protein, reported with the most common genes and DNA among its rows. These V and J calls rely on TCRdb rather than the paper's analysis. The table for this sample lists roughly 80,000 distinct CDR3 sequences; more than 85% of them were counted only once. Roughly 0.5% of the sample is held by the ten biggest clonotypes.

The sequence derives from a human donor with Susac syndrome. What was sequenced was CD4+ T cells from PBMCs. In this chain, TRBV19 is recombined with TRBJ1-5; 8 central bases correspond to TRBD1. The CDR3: CASRPRTGHQPQHF. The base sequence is TGTGCCAGTAGGCCCCGGACAGGGCACCAGCCCCAGCATTTT.